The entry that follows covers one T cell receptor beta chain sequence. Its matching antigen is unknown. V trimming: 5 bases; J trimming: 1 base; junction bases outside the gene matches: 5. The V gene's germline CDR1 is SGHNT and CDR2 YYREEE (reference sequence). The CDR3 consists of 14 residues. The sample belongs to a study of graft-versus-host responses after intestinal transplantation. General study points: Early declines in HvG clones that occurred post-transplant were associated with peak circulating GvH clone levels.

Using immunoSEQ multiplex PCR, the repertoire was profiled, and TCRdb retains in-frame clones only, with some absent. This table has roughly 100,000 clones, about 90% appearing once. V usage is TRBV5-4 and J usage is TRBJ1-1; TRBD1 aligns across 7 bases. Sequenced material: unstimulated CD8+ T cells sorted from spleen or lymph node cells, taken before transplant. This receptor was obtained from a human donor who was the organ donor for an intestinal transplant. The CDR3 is CASRGTAQNTEAFF. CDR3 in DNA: TGTGCCAGCAGGGGGACAGCCCAGAACACTGAAGCTTTCTTT.